A single sample is the source of the 24 T cell receptor beta chains below, sequenced in a study of CD8 T cells in Susac syndrome. Random hexamers were used to reverse transcribe the RNA input (about 0.5 to 1 ug). Using its own MiXCR run on the immunoSEQ multiplex PCR reads, TCRdb lists one record per CDR3 protein. The table includes 240,000 or so distinct CDR3 sequences, 90% to 96% detected once. The specimen was CD4+ T cells from PBMCs. The receptors shown here come from a human donor with Susac syndrome.

CDR3 sequence reads: CSARDMVGLAYEQYF. CDR3 nucleotide sequence: TGCAGTGCTAGAGATATGGTCGGGCTGGCCTACGAGCAGTACTTC. The rearrangement uses TRBV20-1 and TRBJ2-7; D gene unclear. CDR1 DFQATT and CDR2 SNEGSKA come from the germline V gene (reference sequence). This CDR3 is built from 15 residues. The V gene lost 0 bases and the J gene lost 2 bases, with 14 bases spanning the gap.

The CDR3 region has the DNA TGTGCCTGGAGTGCAAACAGGGATAGCAATCAGCCCCAGCATTTT. Amino acid sequence: CAWSANRDSNQPQHF. The rearrangement joins TRBV30 to TRBJ1-5, with a tentative D call TRBD1 (6 bases). The CDR3 loop spans 15 amino acids. Germline V gene lookup returns CDR1 GTSNPN and CDR2 SVGIG (reference sequence). Deletions cut 1 base from V and 0 bases from J, with 10 bases between.

The chain joins TRBV29-1 to TRBJ2-3; possible D gene TRBD2, 6 bases. The CDR3 spans 15 residues. Trimming removed 6 bases from V and 0 bases from J, with 16 bases in between. Per germline, CDR1 SQVTM and CDR2 ANQGSEA. CDR3: CSVDGRRSSTDTQYF. As DNA, the CDR3 is TGCAGCGTGGACGGGAGACGGTCTAGCACAGATACGCAGTATTTT.

The V gene is TRBV23-1, the J gene TRBJ2-7; TRBD2 aligns across 9 bases. Being an ORF, TRBV23-1 has a function that is uncertain. This CDR3 comprises 16 residues. Trimming removed 7 bases from V and 0 bases from J; junction bases left unmatched: 10. The CDR3 DNA reads TGCGCCAGCACCACGCCGGGACTAGCCCTCTCCTACGAGCAGTACTTC. This sequence encodes CASTTPGLALSYEQYF.

The chain couples TRBV20-1 to TRBJ2-7; no firm D call. The CDR3 length is 13 residues. CDR1 and CDR2 (germline): DFQATT, SNEGSKA (reference sequence). The germline V and J ends were trimmed by 0 bases and 0 bases, with 6 bases remaining between them. The CDR3 sequence: CSARESPSYEQYF. The DNA for the CDR3 is TGCAGTGCTAGAGAGTCCCCCTCCTACGAGCAGTACTTC.

This clonotype was counted a single time. The CDR3: CSARPAGQKYGYTF. Written as DNA, the CDR3 is TGCAGTGCTAGACCGGCGGGACAGAAATATGGCTACACCTTC. V and J are TRBV20-1 and TRBJ1-2; 7 bases map to TRBD1. The CDR3 has 14 residues. Germline values: CDR1 DFQATT, CDR2 SNEGSKA (reference sequence). V was pared by 2 bases and J by 5 bases, with 8 bases of the junction left unmatched.

V is TRBV29-1 and J is TRBJ1-1; D is undetermined. Per germline, CDR1 SQVTM and CDR2 ANQGSEA. V lost 6 bases and J lost 1, with 12 bases in between. There are 13 residues in the CDR3. In DNA form, the CDR3 reads TGCAGCGTAACTATGGGGAGGAACACTGAAGCTTTCTTT. Its translation: CSVTMGRNTEAFF. Drawing the rest from reference TRBV29-1 and TRBJ1-1, the complete variable domain is SAVISQKPSRDICQRGTSLTIQCQVDSQVTMMFWYRQQPGQSLTLIATANQGSEATYESGFVIDKFPISRPNLTFSTLTVSNMSPEDSSIYLCSVTMGRNTEAFFGQGTRLTVV.

The chain recombines TRBV7-7 with TRBJ2-1, with D uncertain. This CDR3 contains 15 residues. Germline loops: CDR1 SSHAT, CDR2 FNYEAQ (reference sequence). DNA of the CDR3: TGTGCTACCTCGGCGGCACCGACCTCCTACAATGAGCAGTTCTTC. This gives the protein CATSAAPTSYNEQFF.

The gene calls are TRBV7-9 and TRBJ1-2; D gene unclear. Germline V gene data show CDR1 as SEHNR and CDR2 as FQNEAQ (reference sequence). V shed 1 base and J shed 6 bases, with 9 bases lying between them. The CDR3 runs 13 residues. The CDR3 spells CASSLGQDDGYTF. The CDR3 DNA reads TGTGCCAGCAGCTTAGGGCAGGACGATGGCTACACCTTC.

The chain carries TRBV5-1 and TRBJ2-3, with D uncertain. The CDR3 loop spans 13 amino acids. Germline V gene lookup returns CDR1 SGHRS and CDR2 YFSETQ. The V end was cut by 5 bases, the J end by 3 bases, with 10 bases between. Written as DNA, the CDR3 is TGCGCCAGCAGACGTGACGCTACAGATACGCAGTATTTT. It is translated as CASRRDATDTQYF.

The chain is built from TRBV5-4 and TRBJ2-5; unclear D gene. This CDR3 spans 14 amino acids. Germline-derived CDR1 and CDR2 are SGHNT and YYREEE (reference sequence). Trimming shortened V by 4 bases and J by 5 bases, and 15 bases separated the two germline ends. Here the CDR3 reads CASSPDRAGETQYF. The CDR3 DNA is TGTGCCAGCAGCCCTGACCGAGCCGGTGAGACCCAGTACTTC.

The genes are TRBV9 and TRBJ2-7; the D call may be TRBD1 or TRBD2 (6 bases each). The V end was cut by 0 bases, the J end by 6 bases, with 16 bases between. Germline CDR1 SGDLS, CDR2 YYNGEE. The CDR3 sequence is 15 residues long. In nucleotides, the CDR3 is TGTGCCAGCAGCGTAGGTGGCAGGGGAGGTTTCGAGCAGTACTTC. As protein: CASSVGGRGGFEQYF.

V gene TRBV12-3 or TRBV12-4 combines with J gene TRBJ1-3; D not certain. CDR3 length: 13 amino acids. V was pared by 6 bases and J by 8 bases, with 14 bases between. This CDR3 is CASRYRGEDTIYF. In nucleotides, the CDR3 is TGTGCCAGCAGATATCGCGGGGAAGACACCATATATTTT.

The chain combines TRBV9 with TRBJ1-1, with D tentatively TRBD1 (5 bases). The germline gives CDR1 SGDLS, CDR2 YYNGEE. The length of the CDR3 is 15 residues. V shed 2 bases and J shed 3 bases, with 14 bases lying between them. The CDR3 sequence is CASSVGDPRDTEAFF. CDR3 DNA sequence: TGTGCCAGCAGCGTTGGGGACCCGAGGGACACTGAAGCTTTCTTT.

The chain recombines TRBV2 with TRBJ1-4; D might be TRBD1 (5 bases). There are 12 residues in the CDR3. Germline CDR1 is SNHLY and CDR2 is FYNNEI. Trimming stripped 6 bases from V and 15 bases from J, with 17 bases between. The CDR3 protein is CASRGDLTAMFF. The DNA of the CDR3 is TGTGCCAGCAGGGGGGATTTGACAGCCATGTTTTTT.

V and J are TRBV30 and TRBJ1-2; weak D call: TRBD1 (6 bases). The CDR3 loop spans 12 amino acids. Germline-derived CDR1 and CDR2 are GTSNPN and SVGIG (reference sequence). The CDR3 DNA reads as TGTGGAGGGGGGGGTCTGAGCTATGGCTACACCTTC. Translation: CGGGGLSYGYTF. The whole variable domain, remainder taken from reference TRBV30 and TRBJ1-2, is SQTIHQWPATLVQPVGSPLSLECTVEGTSNPNLYWYRQAAGRGLQLLFYSVGIGQISSEVPQNLSASRPQDRQFILSSKKLLLSDSGFYLCGGGGLSYGYTFGSGTRLTVV.

The chain combines TRBV3-1 with TRBJ1-2; D may be TRBD1 (6 bases). Germline values: CDR1 LGHDT, CDR2 YNNKEL (reference sequence). The CDR3 contains 13 residues. Trimming removed 2 bases from V and 7 bases from J, with 11 bases in between. The CDR3 sequence is CASSQMEQGGYTF. As DNA, the CDR3 is TGTGCCAGCAGCCAAATGGAACAGGGTGGCTACACCTTC.

V usage is TRBV18 and J usage is TRBJ2-7; TRBD1 or TRBD2 may be the D gene (5 bases each). The length of the CDR3 is 13 residues. The V end lost 4 bases, the J end lost 0 bases, and 7 bases lay between the germline ends. CDR1 is KGHSH and CDR2 is LQKENI in the germline V gene. The CDR3 sequence: CASSRDHSYEQYF. The CDR3 DNA follows: TGTGCCAGCTCACGGGACCACTCCTACGAGCAGTACTTC.

The V gene is TRBV20-1, the J gene TRBJ1-5, with no clear D. The CDR3 extends over 13 amino acids. Per germline, CDR1 DFQATT and CDR2 SNEGSKA (reference sequence). V was clipped by 3 bases and J by 0 bases, with 6 bases between them. The CDR3 is CSASGGSNQPQHF. In nucleotides, the CDR3 is TGCAGTGCTAGCGGCGGTAGCAATCAGCCCCAGCATTTT.

V usage is TRBV2 and J usage is TRBJ2-3; 8 positions agree with TRBD1. V was clipped by 6 bases and J by 1 base; unmatched bases: 3. CDR1 is SNHLY and CDR2 is FYNNEI in the germline V gene. The CDR3 is made up of 14 amino acids. CDR3 amino acids: CASSSDRGTDTQYF. The CDR3 DNA follows: TGTGCCAGCAGCTCGGACAGGGGCACAGATACGCAGTATTTT.

This clonotype was picked up a small number of times. This chain uses TRBV29-1 with TRBJ2-1; 7 bases are a match to TRBD1. Germline V gene lookup returns CDR1 SQVTM and CDR2 ANQGSEA. Trimming removed 5 bases from V and 9 bases from J; junction bases left unmatched: 7. The CDR3 sequence is 12 residues long. CDR3 sequence reads: CSVRDSWGEQFF. CDR3 nucleotide sequence: TGCAGCGTTCGGGACAGCTGGGGTGAGCAGTTCTTC.

The rearrangement joins TRBV27 to TRBJ2-7; 8 nucleotides agree with TRBD1. The V and J ends lost 3 bases and 2 bases, in that order; junction bases with no gene match: 6. This CDR3 is 15 amino acids long. Germline CDR1 is MNHEY and CDR2 is SMNVEV (reference sequence). The CDR3 here is CASSFADRGPYEQYF. The CDR3 nucleotides are TGTGCCAGCAGTTTCGCCGACAGGGGCCCCTACGAGCAGTACTTC.

The V and J genes are TRBV13 and TRBJ1-1; 8 nucleotides agree with TRBD1. Germline V gene lookup returns CDR1 PRHDT and CDR2 FYEKMQ (reference sequence). The CDR3 runs to 16 residues. Trimming cost V 0 bases and J 1 base; bases outside gene matches: 4. The CDR3 DNA sequence: TGTGCCAGCAGCTTAGGGACAGGGGTTGGGAACACTGAAGCTTTCTTT. Protein sequence: CASSLGTGVGNTEAFF.

Here the CDR3 reads CASSPGLAVYNEQFF. Written as DNA, the CDR3 is TGTGCCAGCAGCCCCGGACTAGCGGTTTACAATGAGCAGTTCTTC. V and J are TRBV5-5 and TRBJ2-1, with 10 positions matching TRBD2. V lost 4 bases, J lost 4 bases, and 5 bases stayed unmatched. Germline lookup yields CDR1 SGHKS and CDR2 YYEKEE (reference sequence). The CDR3 contains 15 residues.